This record covers a single T cell receptor (beta chain). Source study methods: Using reference gene primer amplification, nucleated cell counts were estimated. Sequencing was performed with immunoSEQ multiplex PCR; in TCRdb, only in-frame clones are kept and a portion is missing. The D gene and trimming were derived from the DNA, and the V and J assignments and clone size from that table. The data show a few hundred thousand clones, roughly 88% seen once. The entry originates in a study of blood T cell repertoires in COVID-19. Study at large: Acute and convalescent COVID-19 specimens originated in the United States, Italy and Spain.

The CDR3 totals 15 residues. The germline V gene has CDR1 WNHNN and CDR2 SYGVQD (reference sequence). Germline trimming cut 6 bases from V and 8 bases from J; bases unmatched to any gene: 12. Sample: peripheral blood. The clonotype comes from a woman in her thirties with COVID-19, enrolled during active disease. The chain recombines TRBV10-1 with TRBJ2-1; 8 bases line up with TRBD2. The DNA for the CDR3 is TGCGCCAGCAGGGCCGGGACTAGTCTCCGGGATGAGCAGTTCTTC. Amino acid sequence: CASRAGTSLRDEQFF.